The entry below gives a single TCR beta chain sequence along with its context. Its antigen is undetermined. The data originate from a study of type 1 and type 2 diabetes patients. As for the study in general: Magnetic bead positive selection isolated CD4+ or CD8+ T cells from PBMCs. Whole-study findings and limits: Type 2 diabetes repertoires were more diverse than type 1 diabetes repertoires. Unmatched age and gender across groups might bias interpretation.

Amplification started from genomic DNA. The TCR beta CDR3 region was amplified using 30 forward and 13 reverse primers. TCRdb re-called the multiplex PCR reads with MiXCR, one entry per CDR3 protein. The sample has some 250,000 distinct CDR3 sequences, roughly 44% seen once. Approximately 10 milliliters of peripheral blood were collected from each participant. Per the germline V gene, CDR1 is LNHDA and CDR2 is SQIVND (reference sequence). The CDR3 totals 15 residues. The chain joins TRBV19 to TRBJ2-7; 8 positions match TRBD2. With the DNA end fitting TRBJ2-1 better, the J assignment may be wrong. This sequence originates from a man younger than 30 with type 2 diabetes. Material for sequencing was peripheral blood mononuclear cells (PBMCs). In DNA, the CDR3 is TGTGCCAGTAGTATAGGACTAGCGACATACAATGAGCAGTTCTTC. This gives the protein CASSIGLATYNEQFF.